The 16 T cell receptor beta chains below were found in one sample sequenced in a study of blood T cell repertoires in COVID-19 (dated by TCRdb to about 2020). The method behind the library was the immunoSEQ multiplex PCR assay. TCRdb's version of the immuneACCESS table is confined to in-frame rearrangements and falls short of the full clone set. An unresolved V gene accounts for under half of the shortfall where checked; the remainder is of unknown origin. The sample has some 200,000 clones on record, about nine tenths of them singletons. The ten largest account for around 5.7% of the sample. The sample consisted of peripheral blood. These receptors originate from a man older than 75 with acute or convalescent COVID-19.

The V gene is TRBV7-8, the J gene TRBJ2-2, with no clear D. The germline V gene has CDR1 SGHVS and CDR2 FQNEAQ. V shed 4 bases and J shed 9 bases, with 21 bases lying between them. The CDR3 is 16 residues long. The CDR3 sequence is CASSSPEATPTRELFF. The CDR3 DNA is TGTGCCAGCAGCTCCCCCGAGGCGACCCCTACCCGGGAGCTGTTTTTT.

The chain joins TRBV2 to TRBJ2-5; 9 bases agree with TRBD2. Germline V gene sequence: CDR1 SNHLY, CDR2 FYNNEI. The CDR3 spans 14 residues. The trim removed 5 bases at V and 1 base at J, leaving 2 bases unmatched. The CDR3 DNA is TGTGCCAGCAGTCCTAGCGGGATCCAAGAGACCCAGTACTTC. It specifies CASSPSGIQETQYF.

In its sample, this clone was seen a few times. The chain recombines TRBV27 with TRBJ1-6; D is unclear. V gave up 3 bases and J gave up 7 bases, with 4 bases separating them. The CDR3 runs to 12 residues. Germline-derived CDR1 and CDR2 are MNHEY and SMNVEV (reference sequence). The CDR3 region has the DNA TGTGCCAGCAGTTTCCCAAATTCACCCCTCCACTTT. This translates into CASSFPNSPLHF.

Notes on this clone: The identical CDR3 is also encoded by other nucleotide sequences in the sample. The gene calls are TRBV18 and TRBJ1-1; tentative D call: TRBD1 (6 bases). CDR1 is KGHSH, CDR2 LQKENI, per germline. This CDR3 comprises 14 residues. The germline V and J ends were trimmed by 2 bases and 4 bases, with 11 bases remaining between them. The CDR3 region is CASSPGQGSTEAFF. As DNA, the CDR3 is TGTGCCAGCTCACCAGGCCAGGGGAGCACTGAAGCTTTCTTT.

This sequence joins TRBV28 and TRBJ2-5, with a possible D match to TRBD2 (5 bases). CDR1 MDHEN and CDR2 SYDVKM come from the germline V gene. CDR3 length: 11 amino acids. V lost 5 bases, J lost 11 bases, and 12 bases lay in between. CDR3 bases: TGTGCCAGCAGTCCCGGACTTCATCAGTACTTC. Amino acids: CASSPGLHQYF.

The CDR3 is CATRQGEGYTF. CDR3 bases: TGTGCCACCAGACAGGGTGAAGGCTACACCTTC. V gene TRBV28 combines with J gene TRBJ1-2; 7 bases fit TRBD1. The CDR3 contains 11 residues. Unmatched junction bases numbered 7, after V lost 10 bases and J lost 8 bases. Germline V gene data show CDR1 as MDHEN and CDR2 as SYDVKM.

The rearrangement joins TRBV4-3 to TRBJ2-5, with a tentative D call TRBD1 (6 bases). The V gene's germline CDR1 is LGHNA and CDR2 YSLEER. The CDR3 runs 16 residues. V was shortened by 0 bases and J by 1 base, with 12 bases between the two germline ends. CDR3 sequence (DNA): TGCGCCAGCAGCCAAGATACAGGGCGGCGCCAAGAGACCCAGTACTTC. It specifies CASSQDTGRRQETQYF.

The rearrangement uses TRBV2 and TRBJ1-2, with 9 nucleotides matching TRBD1. The CDR3 extends over 13 amino acids. CDR1 and CDR2 from the germline V gene are SNHLY and FYNNEI. Trimming removed 6 bases from V and 6 bases from J; junction bases left unmatched: 5. CDR3 region: CASRRTGADGYTF. The CDR3 region has the DNA TGTGCCAGCAGGAGGACAGGGGCGGATGGCTACACCTTC.

The chain is built from TRBV21-1 and TRBJ2-6; no check of the table's D call, TRBD1, against the DNA was made. TRBV21-1 is listed as a pseudogene. This CDR3 spans 18 amino acids. The CDR3 spells CASSKALGQISGANVLTF. The DNA of the CDR3 is TGTGCCAGCAGCAAAGCGTTGGGGCAGATCTCTGGGGCCAACGTCCTGACTTTC.

The chain is built from TRBV4-2 and TRBJ2-5, with D perhaps matching TRBD2 (5 bases). Germline CDR1 is LGHNA and CDR2 is YNFKEQ. The CDR3 runs to 12 residues. V was cut by 1 base and J by 7 bases, with 7 bases left in between. The CDR3 spells CASSQAEGTQYF. DNA of the CDR3: TGTGCCAGCAGCCAAGCCGAGGGGACCCAGTACTTC.

This CDR3 reads CASRWGLAGYTDTQYF. The CDR3 DNA sequence: TGTGCCAGTAGATGGGGGCTAGCGGGATACACAGATACGCAGTATTTT. This rearrangement joins TRBV19 to TRBJ2-3; 9 bases line up with TRBD2. The junction had 9 bases not matched to a gene; V was cut back by 6 bases and J by 2 bases. Germline CDR1 LNHDA, CDR2 SQIVND (reference sequence). This CDR3 spans 16 amino acids.

This sequence joins TRBV19 and TRBJ1-2; possibly TRBD1 for D (6 bases). CDR1 LNHDA and CDR2 SQIVND come from the germline V gene (reference sequence). The CDR3 extends over 15 amino acids. V lost 5 bases and J lost 0, with 13 bases in between. The CDR3 here is CASSSPGQANYGYTF. The CDR3 nucleotides are TGTGCCAGTAGTTCACCGGGACAAGCTAACTATGGCTACACCTTC.

J is TRBJ2-6 and V is TRBV5-5, with D possibly matching TRBD1 (6 bases). Germline values: CDR1 SGHKS, CDR2 YYEKEE (reference sequence). Trimming left V 4 bases short and J 4 bases short, with 12 bases between. The CDR3 runs to 15 residues. The CDR3: CASSASGEGANVLTF. As DNA, the CDR3 is TGTGCCAGCAGCGCATCAGGGGAAGGGGCCAACGTCCTGACTTTC. Looking up the rest from reference TRBV5-5 and TRBJ2-6 gives the full variable domain: DAGVTQSPTHLIKTRGQQVTLRCSPISGHKSVSWYQQVLGQGPQFIFQYYEKEERGRGNFPDRFSARQFPNYSSELNVNALLLGDSALYLCASSASGEGANVLTFGAGSRLTVL.

V usage is TRBV7-2 and J usage is TRBJ2-2, with 7 bases fitting TRBD2. The V gene end was trimmed by 3 bases and the J gene end by 6 bases; junction bases not matched to a gene: 7. The CDR3 extends over 15 amino acids. Germline V gives CDR1 SGHTA, CDR2 FQGNSA. This CDR3 reads CASSFGAGRAGELFF. The CDR3 DNA follows: TGTGCCAGCAGCTTCGGAGCGGGGAGGGCCGGGGAGCTGTTTTTT.

The chain has TRBV19 and TRBJ1-2; possibly TRBD1 for D (5 bases). This CDR3 comprises 14 residues. Trimming cost V 3 bases and J 7 bases, with 15 bases left between them. The germline gives CDR1 LNHDA, CDR2 SQIVND (reference sequence). DNA for the CDR3: TGTGCCAGTAGTATTCAGGGCGTATCCGCTGGCTACACCTTC. This translates into CASSIQGVSAGYTF.

DNA for the CDR3: TGTGCCAGCAGTGCCCGGGACAGGGGGCCTTCAGATACGCAGTATTTT. Translating it yields CASSARDRGPSDTQYF. The chain carries TRBV25-1 and TRBJ2-3; 12 bases line up with TRBD1. The germline V gene has CDR1 MGHDK and CDR2 SYGVNS. This CDR3 is built from 16 residues. V shed 4 bases and J 4 bases; nucleotides not matched to a gene: 6.